This T cell receptor beta chain was obtained from a study of cytomegalovirus exposure and HLA in healthy donors. Turning to the study itself: Of a few hundred genotyped donors, roughly 81% grouped in the Caucasian-associated ancestry cluster. Study-wide findings and caveats: In vitro work confirmed that a few CMV-associated chains recognize CMV antigens. The authors enumerated 150 to 200 TCR beta chains as linked to cytomegalovirus.

V lost 0 bases, J lost 4 bases, and 9 bases lay in between. Per germline, CDR1 LNHNV and CDR2 YYDKDF (reference sequence). This CDR3 is built from 14 residues. Both 60 Vbeta primers and 13 Jbeta primers went into the PCR. The data were produced by immunoSEQ multiplex PCR, yet TCRdb's version contains in-frame clones alone and is incomplete. The repertoire has 100,000 or so clones, around 75% of them found once; the top ten carry less than 2.5%. The sample holds a few counts of this clone. Its cognate antigen is unknown. The V and J genes are TRBV15 and TRBJ1-1; D gene uncertain. Sequenced input: PBMCs. The clonotype was recovered from a man aged 30-40 years in good health and CMV-seronegative. The CDR3 sequence is CATSRDRAATEAFF. The CDR3, as DNA: TGTGCCACCAGCAGAGATCGTGCGGCCACTGAAGCTTTCTTT.